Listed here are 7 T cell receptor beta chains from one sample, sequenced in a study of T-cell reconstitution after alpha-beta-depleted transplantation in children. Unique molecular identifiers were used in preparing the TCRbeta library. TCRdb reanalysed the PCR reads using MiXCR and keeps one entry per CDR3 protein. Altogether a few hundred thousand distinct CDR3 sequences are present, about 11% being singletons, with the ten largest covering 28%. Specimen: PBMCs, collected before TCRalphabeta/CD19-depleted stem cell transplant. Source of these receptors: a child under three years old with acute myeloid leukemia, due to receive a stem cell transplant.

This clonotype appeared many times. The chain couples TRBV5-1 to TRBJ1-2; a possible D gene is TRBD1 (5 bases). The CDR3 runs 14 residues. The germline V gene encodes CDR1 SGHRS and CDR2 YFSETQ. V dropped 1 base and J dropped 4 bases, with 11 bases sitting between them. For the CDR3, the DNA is TGCGCCAGCAGCTTGACGGCAGGGACCTATGGCTACACCTTC. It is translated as CASSLTAGTYGYTF.

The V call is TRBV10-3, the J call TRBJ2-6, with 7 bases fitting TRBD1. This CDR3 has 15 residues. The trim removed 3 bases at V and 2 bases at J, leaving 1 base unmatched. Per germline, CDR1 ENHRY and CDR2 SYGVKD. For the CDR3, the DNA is TGTGCCATCAGTGACACAGGGGCTGGGGCCAACGTCCTGACTTTC. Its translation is CAISDTGAGANVLTF.

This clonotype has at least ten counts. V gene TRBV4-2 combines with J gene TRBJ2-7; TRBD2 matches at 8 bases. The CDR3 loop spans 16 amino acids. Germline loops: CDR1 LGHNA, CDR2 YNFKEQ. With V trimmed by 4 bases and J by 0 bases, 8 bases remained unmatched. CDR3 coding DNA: TGTGCCAGCAGCCCGGAAGCGGGAGTCAGCTCCTACGAGCAGTACTTC. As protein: CASSPEAGVSSYEQYF.

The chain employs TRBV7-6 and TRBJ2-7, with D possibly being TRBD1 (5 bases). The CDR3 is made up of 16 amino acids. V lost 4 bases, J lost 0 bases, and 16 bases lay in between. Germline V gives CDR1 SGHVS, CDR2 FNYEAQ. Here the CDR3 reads CASSSSPRTSSYEQYF. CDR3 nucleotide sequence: TGTGCCAGCAGCTCCAGCCCCAGGACATCCTCCTACGAGCAGTACTTC.

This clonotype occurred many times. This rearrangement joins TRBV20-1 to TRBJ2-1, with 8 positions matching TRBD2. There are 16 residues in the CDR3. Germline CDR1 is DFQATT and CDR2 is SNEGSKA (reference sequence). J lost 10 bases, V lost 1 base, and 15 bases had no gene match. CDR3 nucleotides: TGCAGTGCTAGAGGTTGGGGACTAGATTGGATGGGGGAGCAGTTCTTC. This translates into CSARGWGLDWMGEQFF.

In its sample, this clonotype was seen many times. The chain's CDR3 is CASSPRDRVVEQYF. CDR3 DNA: TGTGCCAGCAGCCCCCGGGACAGGGTCGTCGAGCAGTACTTC. The chain has TRBV14 and TRBJ2-7; TRBD1 matches 9 bases. Germline loops: CDR1 SGHDN, CDR2 FVKESK. The CDR3 is made up of 14 amino acids. The V and J ends lost 4 bases and 6 bases, in that order; junction bases with no gene match: 7.

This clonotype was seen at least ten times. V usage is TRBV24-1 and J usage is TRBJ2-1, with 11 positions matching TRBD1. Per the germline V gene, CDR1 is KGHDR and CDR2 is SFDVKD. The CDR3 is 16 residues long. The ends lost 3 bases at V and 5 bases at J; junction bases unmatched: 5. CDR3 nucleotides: TGTGCCACCAGTGATACGAGGACAGGGGGCCACAATGAGCAGTTCTTC. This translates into CATSDTRTGGHNEQFF.